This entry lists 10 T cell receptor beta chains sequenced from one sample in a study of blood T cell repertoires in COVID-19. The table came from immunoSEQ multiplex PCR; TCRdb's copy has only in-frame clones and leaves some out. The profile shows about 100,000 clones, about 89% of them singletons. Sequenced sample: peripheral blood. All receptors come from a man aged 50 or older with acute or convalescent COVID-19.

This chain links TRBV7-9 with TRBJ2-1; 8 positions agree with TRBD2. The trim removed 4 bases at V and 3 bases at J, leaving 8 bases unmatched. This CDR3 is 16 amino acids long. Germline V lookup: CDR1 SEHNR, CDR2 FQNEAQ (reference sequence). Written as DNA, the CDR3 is TGTGCCAGCAGCTCTCAAGCGGGGGTTGTCTACAATGAGCAGTTCTTC. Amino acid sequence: CASSSQAGVVYNEQFF.

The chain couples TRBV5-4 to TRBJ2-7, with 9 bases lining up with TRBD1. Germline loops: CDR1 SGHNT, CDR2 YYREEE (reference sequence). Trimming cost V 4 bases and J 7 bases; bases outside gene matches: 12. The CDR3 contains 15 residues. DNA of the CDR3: TGTGCCAGCAGCCTACCCGGGACAGGGTCGAGGGAGCAGTACTTC. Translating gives CASSLPGTGSREQYF.

CDR3 amino acids: CASSALDGGMVMGTGELFF. The CDR3 DNA follows: TGTGCCAGCAGCGCCCTTGACGGGGGGATGGTGATGGGCACCGGGGAGCTGTTTTTT. The chain uses TRBV9 and TRBJ2-2, with 7 nucleotides matching TRBD2. The germline V gene encodes CDR1 SGDLS and CDR2 YYNGEE. This CDR3 contains 19 residues. Trimming cost V 3 bases and J 4 bases; bases outside gene matches: 18.

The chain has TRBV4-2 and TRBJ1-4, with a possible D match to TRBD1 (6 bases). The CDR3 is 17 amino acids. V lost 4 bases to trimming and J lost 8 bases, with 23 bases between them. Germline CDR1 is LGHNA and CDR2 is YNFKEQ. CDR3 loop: CASSRSGGSGVGEKLFF. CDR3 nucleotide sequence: TGTGCCAGCAGCCGTTCCGGCGGGTCAGGGGTCGGGGAAAAACTGTTTTTT.

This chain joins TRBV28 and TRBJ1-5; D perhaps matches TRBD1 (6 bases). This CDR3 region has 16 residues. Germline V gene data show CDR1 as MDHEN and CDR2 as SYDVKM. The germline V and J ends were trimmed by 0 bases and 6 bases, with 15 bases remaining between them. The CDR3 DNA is TGTGCCAGCAGTTTATGGGGCCGGGGAGGGGGTCAGCCCCAGCATTTT. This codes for CASSLWGRGGGQPQHF. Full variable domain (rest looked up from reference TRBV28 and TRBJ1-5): DVKVTQSSRYLVKRTGEKVFLECVQDMDHENMFWYRQDPGLGLRLIYFSYDVKMKEKGDIPEGYSVSREKKERFSLILESASTNQTSMYLCASSLWGRGGGQPQHFGDGTRLSIL.

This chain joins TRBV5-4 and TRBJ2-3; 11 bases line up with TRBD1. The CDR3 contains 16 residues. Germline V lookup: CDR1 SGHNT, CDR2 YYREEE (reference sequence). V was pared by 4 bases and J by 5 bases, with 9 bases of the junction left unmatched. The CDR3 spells CASSPPGQGAGDTQYF. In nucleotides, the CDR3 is TGTGCCAGCAGCCCACCAGGACAGGGGGCCGGAGATACGCAGTATTTT.

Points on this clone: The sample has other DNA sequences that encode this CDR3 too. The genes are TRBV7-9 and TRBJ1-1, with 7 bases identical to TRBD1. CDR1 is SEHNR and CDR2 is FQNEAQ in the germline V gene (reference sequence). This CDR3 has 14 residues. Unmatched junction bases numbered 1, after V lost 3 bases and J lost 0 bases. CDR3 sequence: CASSLTGMNTEAFF. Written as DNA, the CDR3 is TGTGCCAGCAGCTTGACAGGGATGAACACTGAAGCTTTCTTT.

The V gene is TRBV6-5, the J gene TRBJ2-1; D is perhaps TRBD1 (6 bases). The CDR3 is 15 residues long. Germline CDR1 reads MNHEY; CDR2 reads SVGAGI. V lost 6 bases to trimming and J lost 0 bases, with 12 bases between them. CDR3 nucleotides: TGTGCCAGCAGCCTTGACAGGAGCTCCTACAATGAGCAGTTCTTC. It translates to CASSLDRSSYNEQFF.

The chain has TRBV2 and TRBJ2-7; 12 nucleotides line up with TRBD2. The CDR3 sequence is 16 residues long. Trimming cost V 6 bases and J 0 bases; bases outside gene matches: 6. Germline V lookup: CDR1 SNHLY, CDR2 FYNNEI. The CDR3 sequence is CASRVGLAGPSYEQYF. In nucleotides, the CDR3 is TGTGCCAGCAGGGTCGGACTAGCGGGACCCTCCTACGAGCAGTACTTC. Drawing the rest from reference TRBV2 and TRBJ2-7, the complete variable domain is EPEVTQTPSHQVTQMGQEVILRCVPISNHLYFYWYRQILGQKVEFLVSFYNNEISEKSEIFDDQFSVERPDGSNFTLKIRSTKLEDSAMYFCASRVGLAGPSYEQYFGPGTRLTVT.

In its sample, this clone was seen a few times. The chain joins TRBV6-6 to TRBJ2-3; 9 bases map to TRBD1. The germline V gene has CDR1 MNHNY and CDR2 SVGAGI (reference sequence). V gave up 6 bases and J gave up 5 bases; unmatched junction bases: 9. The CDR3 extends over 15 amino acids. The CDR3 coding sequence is TGTGCCAGCAGAATAGACAGGGGGTTGGTAGATACGCAGTATTTT. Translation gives CASRIDRGLVDTQYF.